These 17 T cell receptor beta chains were sequenced from one sample in a study of shared clonotypes between healthy human individuals. This table comes from immunoSEQ multiplex PCR, and its TCRdb copy is limited to in-frame clones, with some not included. This sample has over a million clones, with about four fifths found just once. Sequenced material: memory CD4+ T cells from PBMCs. The sample's subset: CD45RA-negative fraction. The receptors were gathered from a man younger than 35 in good health. Some clones in this sample may be carry-over from other donors' samples.

Here the CDR3 reads CASSGLAGARTGELFF. In nucleotides, the CDR3 is TGTGCCAGCAGTGGGCTAGCGGGAGCGCGAACCGGGGAGCTGTTTTTT. The J gene is TRBJ2-2, the V gene TRBV2, with 10 nucleotides matching TRBD2. There are 16 residues in the CDR3. V trimming: 4 bases; J trimming: 5 bases; junction bases outside the gene matches: 7. CDR1 SNHLY and CDR2 FYNNEI come from the germline V gene.

The V gene is TRBV4-2, the J gene TRBJ2-7; the match to TRBD2 covers 9 bases. Unmatched junction bases numbered 2, after V lost 1 base and J lost 4 bases. There are 14 residues in the CDR3. The V gene's germline CDR1 is LGHNA and CDR2 YNFKEQ. The CDR3 DNA sequence: TGTGCCAGCAGCCAAGGTAGCGGGAGTTACGAGCAGTACTTC. Translating gives CASSQGSGSYEQYF.

The rearrangement uses TRBV29-1 and TRBJ1-1; D might be TRBD1 (6 bases). Trimming stripped 5 bases from V and 3 bases from J, with 10 bases between. The germline V gene has CDR1 SQVTM and CDR2 ANQGSEA. The CDR3 has 12 amino acids. The DNA of the CDR3 is TGCAGCGTTAACAGGGTGGACACTGAAGCTTTCTTT. Translated: CSVNRVDTEAFF.

The chain uses TRBV25-1 and TRBJ2-3; D remains unclear. In germline, CDR1 is MGHDK, CDR2 SYGVNS. The CDR3 has 13 amino acids. V was cut by 3 bases and J by 0 bases, with 4 bases left in between. The CDR3 sequence: CASSDSSTDTQYF. The CDR3 DNA reads TGTGCCAGCAGTGACAGTAGCACAGATACGCAGTATTTT.

This clone showed up just a few times. This rearrangement joins TRBV10-2 to TRBJ2-7; D may be TRBD2 (6 bases). The CDR3 consists of 15 residues. Germline CDR1 WSHSY, CDR2 SAAADI. Trimming took off 1 base at V and 0 bases at J, with 10 bases between the two ends. CDR3 residues: CASSEWASDSYEQYF. As DNA, the CDR3 is TGCGCCAGCAGTGAGTGGGCTAGCGACTCCTACGAGCAGTACTTC.

The table lists this clone with a few counts. The chain couples TRBV7-9 to TRBJ1-1; D gene unclear. Germline V lookup: CDR1 SEHNR, CDR2 FQNEAQ (reference sequence). The CDR3 length is 14 residues. The ends were cut back, 2 bases at V and 3 bases at J, with 10 bases in the middle. The CDR3 DNA reads TGTGCCAGCAGCTTAATGAACCAGGACACTGAAGCTTTCTTT. It encodes CASSLMNQDTEAFF.

This clone was recorded only once. The V and J genes are TRBV28 and TRBJ1-1; a possible D gene is TRBD1 (5 bases). Trimming left V 2 bases short and J 2 bases short, with 9 bases between. Looked up from germline, CDR1 is MDHEN and CDR2 is SYDVKM. This CDR3 has 14 amino acids. CDR3 sequence reads: CASSLVGVNTEAFF. CDR3 in DNA: TGTGCCAGCAGTTTAGTAGGGGTAAACACTGAAGCTTTCTTT.

This CDR3 is CASSYAQLNEKLFF. The CDR3 DNA is TGTGCCAGCAGTTATGCGCAGCTTAATGAAAAACTGTTTTTT. This chain joins TRBV6-6 and TRBJ1-4; unclear D gene. From germline, CDR1 is MNHNY and CDR2 SVGAGI (reference sequence). Trimming cost V 3 bases and J 4 bases, with 9 bases left between them. The CDR3 runs to 14 residues.

The gene calls are TRBV4-1 and TRBJ1-5; no clear D gene. V gave up 6 bases and J gave up 1 base, with 13 bases separating them. Germline CDR1 is MGHRA and CDR2 is YSYEKL. The CDR3 has 15 residues. The CDR3 nucleotides are TGCGCCAGCAGGAGAGAGCCCGGGAGCAATCAGCCCCAGCATTTT. Protein product: CASRREPGSNQPQHF.

The chain links TRBV7-6 to TRBJ2-5, with 8 bases aligning to TRBD2. V lost 8 bases to trimming and J lost 1 base; unmatched junction nucleotides: 6. There are 14 residues in the CDR3. Per germline, CDR1 SGHVS and CDR2 FNYEAQ. As DNA, the CDR3 is TGTGCCAGCGGTGAGGCGGGAGGCCAAGAGACCCAGTACTTC. This encodes CASGEAGGQETQYF.

This clone has only a few counts. Other DNA sequences from this sample encode an identical CDR3 as well. The gene calls are TRBV30 and TRBJ1-1, with D perhaps TRBD1 (6 bases). The CDR3 spans 12 residues. V was pared by 0 bases and J by 4 bases, with 6 bases between. In germline, CDR1 is GTSNPN, CDR2 SVGIG (reference sequence). CDR3 in DNA: TGTGCCTGGAGTGTCAGGGGCACTGAAGCTTTCTTT. Translated, it gives CAWSVRGTEAFF.

This clone has more than one count but fewer than ten. The chain employs TRBV28 and TRBJ1-2; 9 bases map to TRBD1. Per germline, CDR1 MDHEN and CDR2 SYDVKM. V shed 2 bases, J shed 8 bases, and the junction held 9 bases outside the gene matches. This CDR3 has 15 amino acids. The CDR3 sequence: CASSLAGQGVRGYTF. CDR3 nucleotide sequence: TGTGCCAGCAGTTTAGCGGGACAGGGAGTACGGGGCTACACCTTC.

In the case of this clone: The sample carries other DNA sequences with the same CDR3. The CDR3, as DNA: TGTGCCAGCAGTGCAGACAGGGCCCAAGAGACCCAGTACTTC. Protein sequence: CASSADRAQETQYF. This chain uses TRBV2 with TRBJ2-5, with 7 positions matching TRBD1. V shed 4 bases, J shed 1 base, and the junction held 3 bases outside the gene matches. Germline CDR1 and CDR2: SNHLY and FYNNEI. The CDR3 loop spans 14 amino acids.

This chain links TRBV10-3 with TRBJ2-2, with 9 positions matching TRBD2. Trimming at V came to 6 bases and at J to 7 bases, leaving 3 bases not matched to a gene. Germline loops: CDR1 ENHRY, CDR2 SYGVKD. The CDR3 totals 13 residues. CDR3 DNA: TGTGCCATCAGCTCGACTAGCGGCGGGGAGCTGTTTTTT. This gives the protein CAISSTSGGELFF.

The gene calls are TRBV18 and TRBJ2-1; TRBD2 matches 8 bases. V lost 3 bases to trimming and J lost 7 bases; unmatched junction nucleotides: 8. This CDR3 is built from 15 residues. Germline lookup yields CDR1 KGHSH and CDR2 LQKENI. CDR3 DNA sequence: TGTGCCAGCTCACCCGGACTAGCCCAAGGGAATGAGCAGTTCTTC. Translation gives CASSPGLAQGNEQFF.

This clone has a handful of counts. CDR3: CASRGGNTEAFF. The CDR3 DNA is TGTGCCAGCAGGGGAGGGAACACTGAAGCTTTCTTT. The V gene is TRBV25-1, the J gene TRBJ1-1; D is uncertain. The germline V gene has CDR1 MGHDK and CDR2 SYGVNS. Trimming took off 6 bases at V and 1 base at J, with 6 bases between the two ends. The CDR3 covers 12 residues.

The CDR3 here is CASSLGLATDTQYF. As DNA, the CDR3 is TGTGCCAGCAGCTTAGGGCTAGCTACAGATACGCAGTATTTT. The rearrangement links TRBV11-1 to TRBJ2-3, with D perhaps TRBD2 (5 bases). The ends were cut back, 1 base at V and 3 bases at J, with 8 bases in the middle. CDR3 size: 14 residues. Per germline, CDR1 SGHAT and CDR2 FQDESV (reference sequence). Drawing the rest from reference TRBV11-1 and TRBJ2-3, the complete variable domain is EAEVAQSPRYKITEKSQAVAFWCDPISGHATLYWYRQILGQGPELLVQFQDESVVDDSQLPKDRFSAERLKGVDSTLKIQPAELGDSAMYLCASSLGLATDTQYFGPGTRLTVL.